A single sample is the source of the 30 T cell receptor beta chains below, sequenced in a study of blood T cell repertoires in COVID-19. Assay used: immunoSEQ multiplex PCR; TCRdb lists only in-frame clones, some missing. Among more than 250,000 clones listed, approximately 88% were seen once. The specimen was PBMCs or T cells enriched from blood (not recorded which). The receptors stem from a woman between 40 and 55 years old with acute COVID-19.

The V call is TRBV6-2 or TRBV6-3, the J call TRBJ2-3, with D tentatively TRBD2 (5 bases). V lost 2 bases to trimming and J lost 7 bases, with 13 bases between them. This CDR3 spans 14 amino acids. Germline CDR1 and CDR2: MNHEY and SVGEGT. The CDR3 DNA reads as TGTGCCAGCAGTTACCCCGCGGACTTGTATACGCAGTATTTT. As protein: CASSYPADLYTQYF.

The chain links TRBV13 to TRBJ1-2; TRBD1 matches 8 bases. Looked up from germline, CDR1 is PRHDT and CDR2 is FYEKMQ (reference sequence). With V trimmed by 5 bases and J by 4 bases, 12 bases remained unmatched. This CDR3 is 16 amino acids long. The DNA of the CDR3 is TGTGCCAGCAGCGTCCCGGGACAGGTCGCGCCCTATGGCTACACCTTC. Its protein is CASSVPGQVAPYGYTF.

This sequence joins TRBV2 and TRBJ2-7; TRBD2 aligns across 7 bases. Losses at the gene ends were 6 bases for V and 2 bases for J; bases not matched to a gene: 16. From germline, CDR1 is SNHLY and CDR2 FYNNEI. The CDR3 covers 17 residues. The CDR3 DNA follows: TGTGCCAGCAGCAAGGGTGGGTACCAGCGGGGCGCCTACGAGCAGTACTTC. This encodes CASSKGGYQRGAYEQYF.

The CDR3 DNA reads TGTGCCAGCAGTGAATGGCAGAGGCAAGAGACCCAGTACTTC. Translation: CASSEWQRQETQYF. The rearrangement joins TRBV6-1 to TRBJ2-5, with D unclear. The CDR3 is 14 amino acids. Trimming left V 2 bases short and J 2 bases short, with 9 bases between. Germline values: CDR1 MNHNS, CDR2 SASEGT.

The chain couples TRBV6-6 to TRBJ1-1; the D gene is possibly TRBD1 (5 bases). Trimming shortened V by 8 bases and J by 0 bases, and 7 bases separated the two germline ends. Germline V CDR1 and CDR2: MNHNY, SVGAGI (reference sequence). This CDR3 region has 12 residues. CDR3 sequence: CASSGMNTEAFF. CDR3 DNA sequence: TGTGCCAGCTCAGGGATGAACACTGAAGCTTTCTTT.

V gene TRBV4-1 combines with J gene TRBJ1-5, with TRBD1 matching 8 bases. There are 15 residues in the CDR3. V shed 1 base, J shed 3 bases, and the junction held 2 bases outside the gene matches. Germline CDR1 is MGHRA and CDR2 is YSYEKL. DNA for the CDR3: TGCGCCAGCAGCCAAGGACAGGGGTCCAATCAGCCCCAGCATTTT. It encodes CASSQGQGSNQPQHF.

For the CDR3, the DNA is TGTGCCATCAGGAACAGGGGGGAGGGTCCCCAGCATTTT. It encodes CAIRNRGEGPQHF. V is TRBV10-3 and J is TRBJ1-5; 8 bases are shared with TRBD1. This CDR3 contains 13 residues. Per germline, CDR1 ENHRY and CDR2 SYGVKD. V was pared by 6 bases and J by 10 bases, with 8 bases of the junction left unmatched.

V is TRBV10-3 and J is TRBJ2-3, with D unresolved. Germline CDR1 reads ENHRY; CDR2 reads SYGVKD. CDR3 length: 11 amino acids. V was pared by 8 bases and J by 3 bases, with 6 bases between. In DNA, the CDR3 is TGTGCCATCTGGGCGACAGATACGCAGTATTTT. Translating it yields CAIWATDTQYF.

This chain connects TRBV6-5 to TRBJ2-7, with 13 bases matching TRBD2. The junction had 0 bases not matched to a gene; V was cut back by 6 bases and J by 4 bases. CDR1 is MNHEY and CDR2 is SVGAGI in the germline V gene. There are 13 residues in the CDR3. The CDR3 bases are TGTGCCAGCAGACTAGCGGGAGGGTACGAGCAGTACTTC. This encodes CASRLAGGYEQYF.

This clone was observed a few times. Relative to the germline gene, one junction end is altered; a read error may explain this. This chain links TRBV6-5 with TRBJ2-1; D ambiguous. This CDR3 spans 11 amino acids. The germline V gene has CDR1 MNHEY and CDR2 SVGAGI. This chain's CDR3 is CASSSFNEQFF. The DNA for the CDR3 is TGTGCCAGCAGTTCCTTCAATGAGCAGTTCTTC.

V is TRBV7-8 and J is TRBJ2-1, with 7 bases lining up with TRBD1. The CDR3 is made up of 17 amino acids. Trimming at V came to 2 bases and at J to 2 bases, leaving 9 bases not matched to a gene. CDR1 is SGHVS and CDR2 is FQNEAQ in the germline V gene. The CDR3 region has the DNA TGTGCCAGCAGCTTAAGGGGAAGGGACAGACCCTACAATGAGCAGTTCTTC. Amino acids: CASSLRGRDRPYNEQFF.

The CDR3 DNA follows: TGTGCCAGCGCAAGGACGGCGGGAGTTGGGAATGAGCAGTTCTTC. It yields the protein CASARTAGVGNEQFF. The chain recombines TRBV5-6 with TRBJ2-1; 7 bases line up with TRBD2. The V gene end was trimmed by 7 bases and the J gene end by 7 bases; junction bases not matched to a gene: 14. Germline loops: CDR1 SGHDT, CDR2 YYEEEE. The length of the CDR3 is 15 residues.

V usage is TRBV19 and J usage is TRBJ2-3, with D possibly TRBD1 on 5 matching bases. This CDR3 is built from 15 residues. Per the germline V gene, CDR1 is LNHDA and CDR2 is SQIVND (reference sequence). Between the trimmed V and J ends, which lost 6 bases and 2 bases, there was a span of 15 bases. The CDR3 region has the DNA TGTGCCAGTAGCCCAAGGGGTCCCTACACAGATACGCAGTATTTT. It translates to CASSPRGPYTDTQYF.

A few counts support this clone. The V and J genes are TRBV11-2 and TRBJ2-5, with TRBD1 matching over 7 bases. CDR1 is SGHAT, CDR2 FQNNGV, per germline. The CDR3 is made up of 16 amino acids. Germline trimming cut 1 base from V and 0 bases from J; bases unmatched to any gene: 5. The CDR3 region is CASSLATGPYQETQYF. DNA of the CDR3: TGTGCCAGCAGCTTAGCGACAGGGCCGTACCAAGAGACCCAGTACTTC.

Comments on this clone: Compared with germline, one end of the junction differs, possibly owing to a read error. The chain recombines TRBV5-1 with TRBJ1-3, with a weak D call TRBD1 (5 bases). The CDR3 totals 14 residues. Germline V gives CDR1 SGHRS, CDR2 YFSETQ. Here the CDR3 DNA reads TGCGCCAGCAGCTTGGCCGGGACTGGGAACACCATATATTTT. It yields the protein CASSLAGTGNTIYF.

The rearrangement links TRBV6-2 or TRBV6-3 to TRBJ2-5; the D is unclear. There are 13 residues in the CDR3. Germline CDR1 MNHEY, CDR2 SVGEGT. Trimming removed 2 bases at V and 4 bases at J, with 8 bases between. The CDR3 DNA reads TGTGCCAGCAGTTACATGGCAGTAGAGACCCAGTACTTC. Amino acids: CASSYMAVETQYF.

This rearrangement joins TRBV6-1 to TRBJ1-2; D is undetermined. The V gene lost 0 bases and the J gene lost 6 bases, with 5 bases spanning the gap. Germline CDR1 MNHNS, CDR2 SASEGT. The length of the CDR3 is 12 residues. CDR3 in amino acids: CASSEANNGYTF. The CDR3 DNA reads TGTGCCAGCAGTGAAGCGAACAATGGCTACACCTTC.

In this sample, this clone turned up once. V usage is TRBV12-1 and J usage is TRBJ2-7; the table names TRBD1, a call not compared with the DNA. TRBV12-1 is reported as a pseudogene. There are 14 residues in the CDR3. CDR3 bases: TGTGCCAGCAGCTTGGACAGGTGGACCTACGAGCAGTACGTC. Translation gives CASSLDRWTYEQYV.

This clone was seen once. CDR3 residues: CATSDPRSGEGNTIYF. As DNA, the CDR3 is TGTGCCACCAGTGATCCCCGGTCGGGGGAAGGAAACACCATATATTTT. This chain joins TRBV24-1 and TRBJ1-3, with D possibly being TRBD1 (5 bases). V shed 3 bases and J shed 4 bases, with 15 bases lying between them. The CDR3 has 16 amino acids. Germline values: CDR1 KGHDR, CDR2 SFDVKD.

This chain links TRBV7-2 with TRBJ1-1; no clear D gene. V lost 3 bases and J lost 4, with 9 bases in between. Germline loops: CDR1 SGHTA, CDR2 FQGNSA. The CDR3 sequence is 13 residues long. This chain's CDR3 is CASSFQQLTEAFF. CDR3 bases: TGTGCCAGCAGCTTTCAACAGCTCACTGAAGCTTTCTTT. Together with reference TRBV7-2 and TRBJ1-1, the CDR3 gives the full variable domain: GAGVSQSPSNKVTEKGKDVELRCDPISGHTALYWYRQSLGQGLEFLIYFQGNSAPDKSGLPSDRFSAERTGGSVSTLTIQRTQQEDSAVYLCASSFQQLTEAFFGQGTRLTVV.

V is TRBV27 and J is TRBJ1-2, with D perhaps matching TRBD1 (5 bases). The CDR3 covers 13 residues. V dropped 6 bases and J dropped 8 bases, with 16 bases sitting between them. Looked up from germline, CDR1 is MNHEY and CDR2 is SMNVEV (reference sequence). The CDR3 sequence: CASSPTEAEGYTF. DNA of the CDR3: TGTGCCAGCAGCCCGACAGAGGCGGAAGGCTACACCTTC.

V usage is TRBV21-1 and J usage is TRBJ2-7; TRBD1, the table's D call, lacks a check against the DNA. TRBV21-1 is reported as a pseudogene. This CDR3 contains 17 residues. The CDR3 DNA follows: TGTGCCAGCAGCAAAGAACCAGACAGGGGGCGATCCTACGAGCAGTACGTC. This sequence encodes CASSKEPDRGRSYEQYV.

The rearrangement joins TRBV6-5 to TRBJ2-1, with D unresolved. V shed 4 bases and J shed 1 base, with 11 bases lying between them. The CDR3 contains 15 residues. Germline V gene lookup returns CDR1 MNHEY and CDR2 SVGAGI. CDR3 residues: CASSFDWNSYNEQFF. CDR3 bases: TGTGCCAGCAGTTTCGACTGGAATTCCTACAATGAGCAGTTCTTC.

The J gene is TRBJ1-2, the V gene TRBV7-2; D call uncertain. Per germline, CDR1 SGHTA and CDR2 FQGNSA. The CDR3 spans 15 residues. With 2 bases removed from V and 1 base from J, the gap between germline ends came to 11 bases. The CDR3 protein is CASSLSGVDNYGYTF. DNA for the CDR3: TGTGCCAGCAGCTTATCCGGGGTTGATAACTATGGCTACACCTTC.

V and J are TRBV6-5 and TRBJ1-5; 10 positions agree with TRBD1. The CDR3 sequence is 12 residues long. CDR1 MNHEY and CDR2 SVGAGI come from the germline V gene. The V segment lost 8 bases and the J segment 7 bases; nucleotides outside the gene matches: 2. The DNA of the CDR3 is TGTGCCAGCGGGACAGGGGACCAGCCCCAGCATTTT. As protein: CASGTGDQPQHF.

This clone was detected only a few times. The rearrangement links TRBV11-2 to TRBJ2-7, with 8 bases fitting TRBD2. With V trimmed by 5 bases and J by 1 base, 13 bases remained unmatched. Germline CDR1 is SGHAT and CDR2 is FQNNGV. The CDR3 contains 17 residues. CDR3 loop: CASSGQKLAGFSYEQYV. The CDR3 nucleotides are TGTGCCAGCAGCGGACAGAAGTTAGCGGGGTTTTCCTACGAGCAGTACGTC.

This clone came up once. The gene calls are TRBV20-1 and TRBJ2-1; 7 bases are shared with TRBD2. Germline values: CDR1 DFQATT, CDR2 SNEGSKA (reference sequence). The CDR3 loop spans 11 amino acids. V shed 6 bases, J shed 4 bases, and the junction held 0 bases outside the gene matches. For the CDR3, the DNA is TGCAGTGCGGGGGGGTACAATGAGCAGTTCTTC. It codes for CSAGGYNEQFF.

The chain uses TRBV9 and TRBJ1-2, with D possibly being TRBD1 (5 bases). CDR1 is SGDLS, CDR2 YYNGEE, per germline. Trimming removed 0 bases at V and 7 bases at J, with 16 bases between. This CDR3 comprises 15 residues. The CDR3 bases are TGTGCCAGCAGCGTAGGCGGGGCACAGGTGGGTGGCTACACCTTC. Translating gives CASSVGGAQVGGYTF.

The V call is TRBV7-9, the J call TRBJ2-2, with TRBD2 matching over 12 bases. The germline V gene encodes CDR1 SEHNR and CDR2 FQNEAQ (reference sequence). Trimming cost V 8 bases and J 4 bases; bases outside gene matches: 5. This CDR3 spans 15 amino acids. In DNA form, the CDR3 reads TGTGCCAGCCTAGGACTAGCGGGACGCACCGGGGAGCTGTTTTTT. Translated, it gives CASLGLAGRTGELFF.

This rearrangement joins TRBV30 to TRBJ1-2; maybe TRBD1 (5 bases). The CDR3 spans 12 residues. Trimming pared 1 base from V and 3 bases from J, leaving 6 bases between. CDR1 GTSNPN and CDR2 SVGIG come from the germline V gene (reference sequence). The CDR3 DNA reads TGTGCCTGGAGTGGGGGCCACTATGGCTACACCTTC. This encodes CAWSGGHYGYTF.